This T cell receptor (beta chain) was recorded in a study of shared clonotypes between healthy human individuals. In the study overall: For every donor, three CD4 naive, three CD4 memory, two CD8 naive and one CD8 memory plates were used. Study-wide results and caveats: Clonotype sharing among donors was thought likely to change with sequencing depth. Exclusively blood specimens were collected; tissue repertoires likely differ. Generation probability values for non-shared clonotypes were lower than those for clonotypes shared by all four donors.

The method was immunoSEQ multiplex PCR; TCRdb's version includes in-frame clones alone and lacks a portion of them. The sample carries some 2,400,000 clones, approximately 96% recorded once. Regarding this clone: Its target is unknown.

Deletions cut 4 bases from V and 4 bases from J, with 8 bases between. There are 12 residues in the CDR3. Germline CDR1 is GTSNPN and CDR2 is SVGIG (reference sequence). The sequence derives from a man younger than 30 in good health. Sequencing was done on a sample of naive CD4+ T cells sorted from blood. The subset denotes: CD45RA+ positively selected. The chain employs TRBV30 and TRBJ2-1; D is unclear. CDR3 amino acids: CAWMESYNEQFF. CDR3 sequence (DNA): TGTGCCTGGATGGAGTCTTACAATGAGCAGTTCTTC. The variable domain in full, completed from reference TRBV30 and TRBJ2-1, reads SQTIHQWPATLVQPVGSPLSLECTVEGTSNPNLYWYRQAAGRGLQLLFYSVGIGQISSEVPQNLSASRPQDRQFILSSKKLLLSDSGFYLCAWMESYNEQFFGPGTRLTVL.